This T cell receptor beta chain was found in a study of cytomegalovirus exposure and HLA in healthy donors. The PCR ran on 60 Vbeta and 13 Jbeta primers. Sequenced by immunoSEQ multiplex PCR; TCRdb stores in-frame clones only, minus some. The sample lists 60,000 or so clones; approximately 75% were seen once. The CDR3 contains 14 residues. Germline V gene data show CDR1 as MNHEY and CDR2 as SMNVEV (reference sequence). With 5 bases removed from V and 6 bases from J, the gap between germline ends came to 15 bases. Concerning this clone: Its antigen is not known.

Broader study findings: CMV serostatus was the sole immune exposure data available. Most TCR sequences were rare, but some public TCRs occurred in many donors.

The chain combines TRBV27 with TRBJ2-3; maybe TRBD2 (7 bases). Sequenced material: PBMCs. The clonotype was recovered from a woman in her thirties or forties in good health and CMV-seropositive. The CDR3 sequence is CASSQRGGMDTQYF. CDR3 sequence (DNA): TGTGCCAGCAGTCAAAGGGGGGGAATGGATACGCAGTATTTT.